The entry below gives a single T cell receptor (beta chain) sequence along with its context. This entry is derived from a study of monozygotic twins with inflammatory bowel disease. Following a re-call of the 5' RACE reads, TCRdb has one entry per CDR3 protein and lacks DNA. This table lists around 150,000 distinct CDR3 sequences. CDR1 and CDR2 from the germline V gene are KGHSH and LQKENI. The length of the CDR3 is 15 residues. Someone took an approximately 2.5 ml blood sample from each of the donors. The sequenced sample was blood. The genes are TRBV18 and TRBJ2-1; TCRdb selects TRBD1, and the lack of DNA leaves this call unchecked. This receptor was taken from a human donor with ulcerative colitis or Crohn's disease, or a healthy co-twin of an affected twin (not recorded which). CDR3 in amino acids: CASSPEGAVYNEQFF.